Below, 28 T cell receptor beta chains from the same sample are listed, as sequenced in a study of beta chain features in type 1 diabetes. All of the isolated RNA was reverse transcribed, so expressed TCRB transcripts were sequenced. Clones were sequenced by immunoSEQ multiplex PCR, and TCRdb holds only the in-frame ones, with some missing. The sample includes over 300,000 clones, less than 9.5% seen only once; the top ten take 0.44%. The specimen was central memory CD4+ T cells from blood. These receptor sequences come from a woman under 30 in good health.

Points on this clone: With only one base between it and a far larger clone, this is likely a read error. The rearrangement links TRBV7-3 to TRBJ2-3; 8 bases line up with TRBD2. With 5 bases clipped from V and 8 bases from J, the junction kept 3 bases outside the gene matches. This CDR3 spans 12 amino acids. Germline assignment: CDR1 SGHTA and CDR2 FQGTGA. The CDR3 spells CASSPRGGTQYF. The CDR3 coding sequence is TGTGCCAGCAGCCCCCGGGGGGGTACGCAGTATTTT.

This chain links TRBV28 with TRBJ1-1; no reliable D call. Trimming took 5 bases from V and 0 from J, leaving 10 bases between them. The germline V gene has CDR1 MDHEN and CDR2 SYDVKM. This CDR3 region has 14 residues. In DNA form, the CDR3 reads TGTGCCAGCAGTCCCTCAACAGTGAACACTGAAGCTTTCTTT. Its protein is CASSPSTVNTEAFF.

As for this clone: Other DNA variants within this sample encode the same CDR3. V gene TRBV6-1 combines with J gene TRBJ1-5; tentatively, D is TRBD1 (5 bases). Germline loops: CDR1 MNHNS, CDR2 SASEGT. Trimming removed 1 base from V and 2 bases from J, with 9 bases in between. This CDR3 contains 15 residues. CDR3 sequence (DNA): TGTGCCAGCAGTGAAGGGCAGGGCGGCAATCAGCCCCAGCATTTT. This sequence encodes CASSEGQGGNQPQHF.

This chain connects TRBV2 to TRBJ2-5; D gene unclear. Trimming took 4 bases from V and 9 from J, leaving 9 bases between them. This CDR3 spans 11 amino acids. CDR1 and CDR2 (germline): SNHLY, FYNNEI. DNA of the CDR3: TGTGCCAGCAGTGTCCAAACGGCCCAGTACTTC. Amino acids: CASSVQTAQYF.

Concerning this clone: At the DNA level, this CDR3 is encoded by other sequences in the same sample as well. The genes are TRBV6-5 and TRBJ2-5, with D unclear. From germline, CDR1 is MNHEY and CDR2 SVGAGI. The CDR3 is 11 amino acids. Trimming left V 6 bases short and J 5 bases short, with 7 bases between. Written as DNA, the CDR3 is TGTGCCAGCAGACGGGCGGAGACCCAGTACTTC. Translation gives CASRRAETQYF.

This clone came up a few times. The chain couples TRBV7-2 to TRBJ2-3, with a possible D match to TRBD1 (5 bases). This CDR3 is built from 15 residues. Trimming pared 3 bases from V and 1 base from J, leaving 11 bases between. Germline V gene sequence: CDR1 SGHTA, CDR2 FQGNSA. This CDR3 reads CASSFQGVRTDTQYF. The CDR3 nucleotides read TGTGCCAGCAGCTTTCAGGGCGTCCGCACAGATACGCAGTATTTT. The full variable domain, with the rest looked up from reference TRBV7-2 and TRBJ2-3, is GAGVSQSPSNKVTEKGKDVELRCDPISGHTALYWYRQSLGQGLEFLIYFQGNSAPDKSGLPSDRFSAERTGGSVSTLTIQRTQQEDSAVYLCASSFQGVRTDTQYFGPGTRLTVL.

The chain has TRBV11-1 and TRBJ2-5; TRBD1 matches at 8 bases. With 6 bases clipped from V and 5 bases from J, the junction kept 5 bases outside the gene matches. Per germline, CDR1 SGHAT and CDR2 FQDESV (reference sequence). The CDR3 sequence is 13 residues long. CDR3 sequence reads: CASSWDRMETQYF. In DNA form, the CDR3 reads TGTGCCAGCAGTTGGGACAGGATGGAGACCCAGTACTTC.

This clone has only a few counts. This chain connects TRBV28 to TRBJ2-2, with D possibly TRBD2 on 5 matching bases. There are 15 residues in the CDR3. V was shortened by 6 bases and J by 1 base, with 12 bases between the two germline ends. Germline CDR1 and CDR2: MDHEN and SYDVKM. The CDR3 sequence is CASSLGSLNTGELFF. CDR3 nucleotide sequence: TGTGCCAGCAGCCTGGGGAGCCTGAACACCGGGGAGCTGTTTTTT.

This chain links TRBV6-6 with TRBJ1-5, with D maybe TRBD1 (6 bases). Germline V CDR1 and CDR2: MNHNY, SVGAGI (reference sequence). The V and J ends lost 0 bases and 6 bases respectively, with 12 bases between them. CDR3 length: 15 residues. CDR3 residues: CASSYSDSSRQPQHF. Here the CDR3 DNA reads TGTGCCAGCAGTTACTCGGACAGCAGTCGTCAGCCCCAGCATTTT.

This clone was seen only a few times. The CDR3 DNA reads as TGTGCCAGCAGCACGATAGGGGCAGGGGAGACCCAGTACTTC. It is translated as CASSTIGAGETQYF. The chain has TRBV7-9 and TRBJ2-5, with TRBD1 as a possible D gene (5 bases). This CDR3 has 14 amino acids. Trimming removed 5 bases at V and 5 bases at J, with 15 bases between. The germline V gene encodes CDR1 SEHNR and CDR2 FQNEAQ (reference sequence).

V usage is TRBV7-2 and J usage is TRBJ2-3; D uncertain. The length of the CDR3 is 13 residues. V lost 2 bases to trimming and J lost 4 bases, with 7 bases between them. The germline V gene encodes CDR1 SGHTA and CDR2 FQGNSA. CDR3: CASSLLHSDTQYF. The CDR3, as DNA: TGTGCCAGCAGCTTATTACACTCAGATACGCAGTATTTT. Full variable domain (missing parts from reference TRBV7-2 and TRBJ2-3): GAGVSQSPSNKVTEKGKDVELRCDPISGHTALYWYRQSLGQGLEFLIYFQGNSAPDKSGLPSDRFSAERTGGSVSTLTIQRTQQEDSAVYLCASSLLHSDTQYFGPGTRLTVL.

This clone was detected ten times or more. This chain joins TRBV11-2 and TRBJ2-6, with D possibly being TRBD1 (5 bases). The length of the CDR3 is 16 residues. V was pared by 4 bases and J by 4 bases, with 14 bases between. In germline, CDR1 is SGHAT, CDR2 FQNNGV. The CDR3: CASSSPGLWGANVLTF. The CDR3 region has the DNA TGTGCCAGCAGCTCCCCAGGGCTTTGGGGGGCCAACGTCCTGACTTTC.

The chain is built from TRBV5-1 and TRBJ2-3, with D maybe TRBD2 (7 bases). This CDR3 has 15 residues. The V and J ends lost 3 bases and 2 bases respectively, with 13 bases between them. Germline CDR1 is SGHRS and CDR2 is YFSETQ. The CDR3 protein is CASSSRGRVTDTQYF. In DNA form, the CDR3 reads TGCGCCAGCAGCTCAAGGGGGAGGGTCACAGATACGCAGTATTTT. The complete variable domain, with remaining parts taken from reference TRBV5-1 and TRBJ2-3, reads KAGVTQTPRYLIKTRGQQVTLSCSPISGHRSVSWYQQTPGQGLQFLFEYFSETQRNKGNFPGRFSGRQFSNSRSEMNVSTLELGDSALYLCASSSRGRVTDTQYFGPGTRLTVL.

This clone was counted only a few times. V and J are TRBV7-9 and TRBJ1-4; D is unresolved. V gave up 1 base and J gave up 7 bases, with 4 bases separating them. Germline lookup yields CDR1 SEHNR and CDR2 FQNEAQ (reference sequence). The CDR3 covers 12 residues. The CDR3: CASSLEGEKLFF. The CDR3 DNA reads TGTGCCAGCAGCTTAGAGGGTGAAAAACTGTTTTTT.

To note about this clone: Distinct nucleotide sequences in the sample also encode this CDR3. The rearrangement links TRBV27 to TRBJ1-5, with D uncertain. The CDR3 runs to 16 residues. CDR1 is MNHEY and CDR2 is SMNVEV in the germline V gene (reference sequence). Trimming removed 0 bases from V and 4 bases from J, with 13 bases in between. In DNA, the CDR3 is TGTGCCAGCAGTTTATCGGGCGGAGTGGGAAATCAGCCCCAGCATTTT. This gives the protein CASSLSGGVGNQPQHF.

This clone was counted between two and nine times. CDR3 DNA sequence: TGTGCCAGCAGTCGAATGACAGGGTTGGACTATGGCTACACCTTC. It translates to CASSRMTGLDYGYTF. The chain couples TRBV6-1 to TRBJ1-2; 7 positions match TRBD1. The ends lost 5 bases at V and 3 bases at J; junction bases unmatched: 9. The CDR3 length is 15 residues. Germline CDR1 MNHNS, CDR2 SASEGT.

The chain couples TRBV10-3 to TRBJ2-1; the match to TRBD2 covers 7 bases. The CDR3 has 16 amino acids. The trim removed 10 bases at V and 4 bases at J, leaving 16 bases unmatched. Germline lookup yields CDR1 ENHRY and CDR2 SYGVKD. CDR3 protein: CASRRGLGGSYNEQFF. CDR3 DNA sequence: TGTGCCAGCAGACGAGGACTGGGCGGGAGTTACAATGAGCAGTTCTTC.

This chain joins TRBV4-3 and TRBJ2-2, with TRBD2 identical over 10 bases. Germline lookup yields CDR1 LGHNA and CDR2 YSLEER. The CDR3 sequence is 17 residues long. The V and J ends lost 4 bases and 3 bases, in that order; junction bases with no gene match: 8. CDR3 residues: CASSPSWSGRDTGELFF. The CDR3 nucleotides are TGCGCCAGCAGCCCGTCATGGAGCGGGAGGGACACCGGGGAGCTGTTTTTT.

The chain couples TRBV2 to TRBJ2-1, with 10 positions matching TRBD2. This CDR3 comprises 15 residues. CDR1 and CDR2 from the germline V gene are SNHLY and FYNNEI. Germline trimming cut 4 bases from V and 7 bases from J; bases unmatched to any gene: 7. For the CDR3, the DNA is TGTGCCAGCAGTGCTAGCGGGAGTGTTTTGAATGAGCAGTTCTTC. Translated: CASSASGSVLNEQFF.

The DNA for the CDR3 is TGTGCCAGCTCACCACAACCTAGCGGGAGCACAGATACGCAGTATTTT. Residues: CASSPQPSGSTDTQYF. The rearrangement joins TRBV18 to TRBJ2-3, with 8 bases matching TRBD2. The CDR3 is 16 amino acids. Germline V gene lookup returns CDR1 KGHSH and CDR2 LQKENI. Trimming at V came to 1 base and at J to 0 bases, leaving 3 bases not matched to a gene.

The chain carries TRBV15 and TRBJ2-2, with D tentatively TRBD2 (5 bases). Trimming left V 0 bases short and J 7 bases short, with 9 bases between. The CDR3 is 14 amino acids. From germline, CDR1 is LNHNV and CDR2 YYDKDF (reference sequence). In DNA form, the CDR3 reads TGTGCCACCAGCAGAGATCGGAGGAGCGGGGAGCTGTTTTTT. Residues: CATSRDRRSGELFF.

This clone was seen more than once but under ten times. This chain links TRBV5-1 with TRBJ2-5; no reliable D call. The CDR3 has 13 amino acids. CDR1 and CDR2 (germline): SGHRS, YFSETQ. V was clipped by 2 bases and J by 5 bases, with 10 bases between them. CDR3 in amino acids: CASSLLGWETQYF. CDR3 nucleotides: TGCGCCAGCAGCTTATTAGGGTGGGAGACCCAGTACTTC.

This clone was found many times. The CDR3 protein is CATLGIHEQYF. In DNA, the CDR3 is TGTGCCACCTTAGGGATCCACGAGCAGTACTTC. The chain links TRBV10-3 to TRBJ2-7; D ambiguous. Germline lookup yields CDR1 ENHRY and CDR2 SYGVKD. There are 11 residues in the CDR3. V shed 10 bases and J shed 5 bases, with 12 bases lying between them.

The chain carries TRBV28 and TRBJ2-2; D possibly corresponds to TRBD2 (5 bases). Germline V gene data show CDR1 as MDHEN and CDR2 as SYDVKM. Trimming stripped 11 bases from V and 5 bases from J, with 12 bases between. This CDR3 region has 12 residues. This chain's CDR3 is CAARAGTGELFF. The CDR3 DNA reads TGTGCCGCGAGGGCCGGGACCGGGGAGCTGTTTTTT.

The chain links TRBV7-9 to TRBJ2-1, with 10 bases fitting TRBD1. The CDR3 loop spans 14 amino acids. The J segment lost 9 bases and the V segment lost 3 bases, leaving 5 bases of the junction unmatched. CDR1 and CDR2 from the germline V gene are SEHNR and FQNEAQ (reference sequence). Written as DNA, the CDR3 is TGTGCCAGCAGCTTGGGGACAGGGGTCCGTGAGCAGTTCTTC. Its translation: CASSLGTGVREQFF.

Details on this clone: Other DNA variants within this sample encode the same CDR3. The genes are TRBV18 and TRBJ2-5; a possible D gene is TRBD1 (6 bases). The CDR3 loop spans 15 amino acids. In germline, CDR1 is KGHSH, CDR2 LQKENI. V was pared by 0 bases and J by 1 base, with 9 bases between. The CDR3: CASSPPGTPQETQYF. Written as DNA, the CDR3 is TGTGCCAGCTCACCACCCGGGACACCCCAAGAGACCCAGTACTTC.

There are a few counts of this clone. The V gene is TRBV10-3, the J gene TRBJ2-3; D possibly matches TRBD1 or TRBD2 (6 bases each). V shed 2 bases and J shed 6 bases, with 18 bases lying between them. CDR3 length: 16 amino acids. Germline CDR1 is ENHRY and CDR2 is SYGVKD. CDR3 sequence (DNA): TGTGCCATCAGTGAGGGGGGGCTTACCTTCGGTGATACGCAGTATTTT. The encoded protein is CAISEGGLTFGDTQYF.

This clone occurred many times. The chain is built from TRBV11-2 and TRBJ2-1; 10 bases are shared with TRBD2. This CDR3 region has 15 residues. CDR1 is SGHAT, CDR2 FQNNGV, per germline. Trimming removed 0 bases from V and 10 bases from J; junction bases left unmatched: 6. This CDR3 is CASSLENSGLAEQFF. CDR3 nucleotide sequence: TGTGCCAGCAGCTTAGAGAATTCGGGACTAGCGGAGCAGTTCTTC.